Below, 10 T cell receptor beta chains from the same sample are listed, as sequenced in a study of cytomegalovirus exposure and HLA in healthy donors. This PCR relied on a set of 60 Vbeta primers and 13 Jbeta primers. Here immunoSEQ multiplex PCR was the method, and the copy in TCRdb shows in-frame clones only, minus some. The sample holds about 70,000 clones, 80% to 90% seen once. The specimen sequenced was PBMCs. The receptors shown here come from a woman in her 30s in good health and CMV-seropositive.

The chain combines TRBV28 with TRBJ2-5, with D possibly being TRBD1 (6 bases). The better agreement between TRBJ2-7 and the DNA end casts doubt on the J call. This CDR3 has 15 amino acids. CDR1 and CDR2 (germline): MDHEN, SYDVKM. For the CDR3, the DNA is TGTGCCAGCAGTTTTCGTGCGGACAGTTCCTACGAGCAGTACTTC. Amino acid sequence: CASSFRADSSYEQYF.

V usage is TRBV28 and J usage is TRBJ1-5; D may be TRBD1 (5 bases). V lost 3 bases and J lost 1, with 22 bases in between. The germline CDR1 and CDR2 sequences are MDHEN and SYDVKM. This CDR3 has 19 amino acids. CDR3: CASSLVQGSVKFSNQPQHF. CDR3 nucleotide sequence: TGTGCCAGCAGTTTGGTTCAGGGATCCGTAAAGTTCAGCAATCAGCCCCAGCATTTT.

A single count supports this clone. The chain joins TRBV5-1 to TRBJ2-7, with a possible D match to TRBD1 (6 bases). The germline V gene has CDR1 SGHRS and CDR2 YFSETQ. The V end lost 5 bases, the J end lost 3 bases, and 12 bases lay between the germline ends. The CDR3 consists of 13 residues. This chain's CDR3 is CASSSDSYYEQYF. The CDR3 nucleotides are TGCGCCAGCAGTTCGGACAGTTACTACGAGCAGTACTTC. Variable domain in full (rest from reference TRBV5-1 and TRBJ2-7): KAGVTQTPRYLIKTRGQQVTLSCSPISGHRSVSWYQQTPGQGLQFLFEYFSETQRNKGNFPGRFSGRQFSNSRSEMNVSTLELGDSALYLCASSSDSYYEQYFGPGTRLTVT.

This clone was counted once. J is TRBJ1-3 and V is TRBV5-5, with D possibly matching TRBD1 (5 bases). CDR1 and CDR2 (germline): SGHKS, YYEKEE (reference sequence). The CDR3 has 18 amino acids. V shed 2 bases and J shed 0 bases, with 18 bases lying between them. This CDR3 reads CASSFILGRSSSGNTIYF. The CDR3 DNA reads TGTGCCAGCAGCTTCATCCTGGGGCGTTCTAGCTCTGGAAACACCATATATTTT.

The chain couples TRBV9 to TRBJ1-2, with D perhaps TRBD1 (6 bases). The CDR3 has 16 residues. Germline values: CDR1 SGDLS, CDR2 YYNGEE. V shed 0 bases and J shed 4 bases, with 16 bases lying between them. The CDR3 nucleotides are TGTGCCAGCAGCGTAGGGGGGGGCACAGCCTTCTATGGCTACACCTTC. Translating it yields CASSVGGGTAFYGYTF.

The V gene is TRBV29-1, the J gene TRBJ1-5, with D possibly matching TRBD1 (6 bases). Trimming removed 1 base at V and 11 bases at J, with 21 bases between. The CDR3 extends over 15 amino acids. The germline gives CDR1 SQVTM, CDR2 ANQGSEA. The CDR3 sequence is CSVEVPTGLGWSQHF. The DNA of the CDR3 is TGCAGCGTTGAAGTCCCTACAGGGCTTGGGTGGTCCCAGCATTTT.

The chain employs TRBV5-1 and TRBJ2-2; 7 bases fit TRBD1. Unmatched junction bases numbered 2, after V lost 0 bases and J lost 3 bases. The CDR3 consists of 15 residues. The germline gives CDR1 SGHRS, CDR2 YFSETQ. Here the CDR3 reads CASSLEGADTGELFF. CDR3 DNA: TGCGCCAGCAGCTTGGAGGGGGCGGACACCGGGGAGCTGTTTTTT.

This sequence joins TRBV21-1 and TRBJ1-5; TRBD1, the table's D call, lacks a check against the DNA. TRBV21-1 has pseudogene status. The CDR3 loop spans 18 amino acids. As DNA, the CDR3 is TGTGCCAGCAGCAACCGGGACAGGGGGCGCGGGAGCAATCAGCCCCAGCATTTT. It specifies CASSNRDRGRGSNQPQHF.

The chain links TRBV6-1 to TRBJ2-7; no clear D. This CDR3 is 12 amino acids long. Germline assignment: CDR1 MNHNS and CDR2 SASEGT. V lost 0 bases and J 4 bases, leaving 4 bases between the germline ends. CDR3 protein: CASSEARYEQYF. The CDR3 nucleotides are TGTGCCAGCAGTGAAGCGCGTTACGAGCAGTACTTC.

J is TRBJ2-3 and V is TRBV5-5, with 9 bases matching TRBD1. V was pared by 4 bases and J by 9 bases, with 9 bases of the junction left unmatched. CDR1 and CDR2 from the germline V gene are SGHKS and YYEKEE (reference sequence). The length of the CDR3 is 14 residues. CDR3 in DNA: TGTGCCAGCAGCGCAGGACAGGGGCTAACGACGCAGTATTTT. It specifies CASSAGQGLTTQYF.